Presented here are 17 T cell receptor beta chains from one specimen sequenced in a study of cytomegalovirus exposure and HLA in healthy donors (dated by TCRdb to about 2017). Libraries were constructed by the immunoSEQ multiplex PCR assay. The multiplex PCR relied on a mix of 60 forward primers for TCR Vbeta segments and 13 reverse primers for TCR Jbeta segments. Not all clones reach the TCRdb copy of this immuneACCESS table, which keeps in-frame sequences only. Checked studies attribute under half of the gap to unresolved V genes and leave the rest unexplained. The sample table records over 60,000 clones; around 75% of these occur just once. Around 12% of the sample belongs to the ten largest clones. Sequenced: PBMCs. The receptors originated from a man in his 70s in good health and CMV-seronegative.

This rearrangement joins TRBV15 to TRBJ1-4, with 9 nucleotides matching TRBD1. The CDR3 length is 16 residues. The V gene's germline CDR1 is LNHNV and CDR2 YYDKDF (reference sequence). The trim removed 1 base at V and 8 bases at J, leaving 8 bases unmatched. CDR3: CATSRGTGAQGEKLFF. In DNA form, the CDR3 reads TGTGCCACCAGCAGAGGGACAGGGGCGCAGGGAGAAAAACTGTTTTTT.

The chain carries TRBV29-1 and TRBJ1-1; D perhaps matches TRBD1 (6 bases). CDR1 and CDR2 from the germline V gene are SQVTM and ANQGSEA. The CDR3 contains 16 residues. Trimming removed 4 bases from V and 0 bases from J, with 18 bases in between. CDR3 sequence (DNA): TGCAGCGTTGTGAGGGACAAAACAATTCTGAACACTGAAGCTTTCTTT. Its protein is CSVVRDKTILNTEAFF.

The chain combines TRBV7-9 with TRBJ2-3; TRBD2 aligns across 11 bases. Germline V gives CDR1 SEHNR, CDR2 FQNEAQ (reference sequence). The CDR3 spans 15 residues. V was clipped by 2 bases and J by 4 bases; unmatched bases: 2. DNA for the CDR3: TGTGCCAGCAGCTTAACGGGACTAGCGGCAGATACGCAGTATTTT. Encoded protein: CASSLTGLAADTQYF.

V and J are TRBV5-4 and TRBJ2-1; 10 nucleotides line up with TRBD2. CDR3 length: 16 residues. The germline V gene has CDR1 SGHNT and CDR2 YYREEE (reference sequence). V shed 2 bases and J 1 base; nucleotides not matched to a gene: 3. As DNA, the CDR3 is TGTGCCAGCAGCTTCCTAGCGGGGGCTTCCTACAATGAGCAGTTCTTC. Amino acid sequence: CASSFLAGASYNEQFF.

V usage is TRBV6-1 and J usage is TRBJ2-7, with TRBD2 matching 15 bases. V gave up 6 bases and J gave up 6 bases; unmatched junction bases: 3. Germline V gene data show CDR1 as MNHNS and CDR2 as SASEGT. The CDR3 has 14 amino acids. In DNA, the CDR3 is TGTGCCAGCAGCGGACTAGCGGGAGGGATCGAGCAGTACTTC. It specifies CASSGLAGGIEQYF.

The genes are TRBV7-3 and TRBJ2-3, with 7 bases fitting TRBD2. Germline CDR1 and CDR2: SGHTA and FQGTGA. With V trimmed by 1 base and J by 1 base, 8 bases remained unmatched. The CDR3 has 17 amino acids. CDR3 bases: TGTGCCAGCAGCTTAAAACCGGGAGGTGGTGGCACAGATACGCAGTATTTT. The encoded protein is CASSLKPGGGGTDTQYF.

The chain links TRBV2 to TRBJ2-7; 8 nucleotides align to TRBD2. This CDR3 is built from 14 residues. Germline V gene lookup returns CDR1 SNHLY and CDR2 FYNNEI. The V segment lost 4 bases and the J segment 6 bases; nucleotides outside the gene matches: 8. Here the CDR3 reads CASSASGSRSEQYF. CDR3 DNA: TGTGCCAGCAGTGCCAGCGGGAGTCGGAGCGAGCAGTACTTC.

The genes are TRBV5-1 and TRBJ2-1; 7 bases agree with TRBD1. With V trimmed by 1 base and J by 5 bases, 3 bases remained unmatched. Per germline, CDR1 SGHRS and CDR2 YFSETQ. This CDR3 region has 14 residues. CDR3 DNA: TGCGCCAGCAGCTTGCAGACAGGGAACAATGAGCAGTTCTTC. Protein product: CASSLQTGNNEQFF. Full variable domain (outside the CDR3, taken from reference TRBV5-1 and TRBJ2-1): KAGVTQTPRYLIKTRGQQVTLSCSPISGHRSVSWYQQTPGQGLQFLFEYFSETQRNKGNFPGRFSGRQFSNSRSEMNVSTLELGDSALYLCASSLQTGNNEQFFGPGTRLTVL.

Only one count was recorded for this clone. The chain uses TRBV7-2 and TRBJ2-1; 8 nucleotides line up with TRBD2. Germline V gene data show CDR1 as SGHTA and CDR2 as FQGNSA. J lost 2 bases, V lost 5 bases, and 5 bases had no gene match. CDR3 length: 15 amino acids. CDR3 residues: CASSPSGSPYNEQFF. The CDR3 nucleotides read TGTGCCAGCAGCCCCAGCGGGAGCCCCTACAATGAGCAGTTCTTC.

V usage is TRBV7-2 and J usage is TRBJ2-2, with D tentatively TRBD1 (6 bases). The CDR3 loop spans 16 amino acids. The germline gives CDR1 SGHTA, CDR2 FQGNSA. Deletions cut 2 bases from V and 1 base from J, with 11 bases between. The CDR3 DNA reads TGTGCCAGCAGCTTACGGACAGCAATGAACACCGGGGAGCTGTTTTTT. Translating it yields CASSLRTAMNTGELFF.

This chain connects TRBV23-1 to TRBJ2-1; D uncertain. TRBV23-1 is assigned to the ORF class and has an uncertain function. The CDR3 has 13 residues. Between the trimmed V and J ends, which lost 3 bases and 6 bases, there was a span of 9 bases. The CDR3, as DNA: TGCGCCAGCAGTCAGGGTAGGAGCAATGAGCAGTTCTTC. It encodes CASSQGRSNEQFF.

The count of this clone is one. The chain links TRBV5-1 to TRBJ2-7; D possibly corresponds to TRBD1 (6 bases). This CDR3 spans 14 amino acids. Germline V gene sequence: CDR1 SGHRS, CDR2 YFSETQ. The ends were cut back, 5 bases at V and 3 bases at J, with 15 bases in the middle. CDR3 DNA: TGCGCCAGCAGAACCCCAGGGGCTCGCTACGAGCAGTACTTC. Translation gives CASRTPGARYEQYF.

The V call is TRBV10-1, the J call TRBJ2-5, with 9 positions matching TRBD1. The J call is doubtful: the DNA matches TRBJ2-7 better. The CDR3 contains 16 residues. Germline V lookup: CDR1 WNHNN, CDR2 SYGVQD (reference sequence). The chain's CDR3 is CASRKITGTGPYEQYF. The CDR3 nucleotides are TGCGCCAGCAGAAAAATCACCGGGACAGGGCCCTACGAGCAGTACTTC.

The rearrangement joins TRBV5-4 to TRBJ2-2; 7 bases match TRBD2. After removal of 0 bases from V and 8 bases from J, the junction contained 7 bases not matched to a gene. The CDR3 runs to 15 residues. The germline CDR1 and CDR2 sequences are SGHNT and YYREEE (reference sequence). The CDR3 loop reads CASSLVHGGSGELFF. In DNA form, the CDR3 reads TGTGCCAGCAGCTTGGTCCACGGGGGGTCGGGGGAGCTGTTTTTT.

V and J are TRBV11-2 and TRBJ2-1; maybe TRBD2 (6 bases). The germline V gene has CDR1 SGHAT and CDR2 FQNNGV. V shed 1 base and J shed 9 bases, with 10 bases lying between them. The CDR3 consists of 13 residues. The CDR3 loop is CASSLGEVGEQFF. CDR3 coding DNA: TGTGCCAGCAGCTTAGGGGAGGTCGGTGAGCAGTTCTTC.

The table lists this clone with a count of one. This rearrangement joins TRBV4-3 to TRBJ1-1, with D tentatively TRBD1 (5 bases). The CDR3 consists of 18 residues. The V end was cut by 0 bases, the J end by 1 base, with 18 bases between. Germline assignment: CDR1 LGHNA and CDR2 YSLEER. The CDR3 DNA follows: TGCGCCAGCAGCCAAGATATTACTGGACACCAAAAGAACACTGAAGCTTTCTTT. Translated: CASSQDITGHQKNTEAFF.

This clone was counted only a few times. The CDR3 nucleotides read TGCGCCAGCAGCCAAGTTTCCGGGACAGGACAGCCCCAGCATTTT. Translation: CASSQVSGTGQPQHF. The chain is built from TRBV4-1 and TRBJ1-5; 8 bases match TRBD1. Trimming at V came to 1 base and at J to 7 bases, leaving 6 bases not matched to a gene. Germline CDR1 reads MGHRA; CDR2 reads YSYEKL. CDR3 length equals 15 residues.